These 9 T cell receptor beta chains originate from one sample sequenced in a study of blood T cell repertoires in COVID-19. The protocol was immunoSEQ multiplex PCR, while the TCRdb copy is restricted to in-frame clones and leaves out a portion. The sample contains under 350,000 clones, more than 75% of which appear only once. Material: PBMCs or T cells enriched from blood (not recorded which). These receptors were taken from a man younger than 40 who had recovered from COVID-19.

The V call is TRBV5-1, the J call TRBJ2-1, with D possibly matching TRBD2 (6 bases). CDR3 length: 14 residues. The germline CDR1 and CDR2 sequences are SGHRS and YFSETQ. V lost 9 bases, J lost 6 bases, and 19 bases lay in between. CDR3: CAKPGLPPGNEQFF. CDR3 DNA sequence: TGCGCCAAGCCGGGACTCCCGCCTGGCAATGAGCAGTTCTTC.

The genes are TRBV11-2 and TRBJ2-3, with TRBD2 as a possible D gene (6 bases). The CDR3 extends over 13 amino acids. V was clipped by 3 bases and J by 5 bases, with 9 bases between them. Per the germline V gene, CDR1 is SGHAT and CDR2 is FQNNGV. CDR3 amino acids: CASSFAGIDTQYF. Here the CDR3 DNA reads TGTGCCAGCAGCTTCGCGGGAATAGATACGCAGTATTTT. The full variable domain, in which reference TRBV11-2 and TRBJ2-3 provide the parts outside the CDR3, is EAGVAQSPRYKIIEKRQSVAFWCNPISGHATLYWYQQILGQGPKLLIQFQNNGVVDDSQLPKDRFSAERLKGVDSTLKIQPAKLEDSAVYLCASSFAGIDTQYFGPGTRLTVL.

This clone has only a few counts. The rearrangement links TRBV6-5 to TRBJ2-5; D might be TRBD1 (6 bases). Trimming took off 6 bases at V and 5 bases at J, with 13 bases between the two ends. Germline CDR1 and CDR2: MNHEY and SVGAGI. The CDR3 covers 13 residues. CDR3 bases: TGTGCCAGCAGGATAAGGGGGATTGAGACCCAGTACTTC. It encodes CASRIRGIETQYF.

CDR3 protein: CASSPDRAHTDTQYF. The CDR3 nucleotides read TGTGCCAGCAGCCCGGACAGGGCACACACAGATACGCAGTATTTT. This chain uses TRBV28 with TRBJ2-3, with 8 positions matching TRBD1. V shed 6 bases, J shed 2 bases, and the junction held 7 bases outside the gene matches. This CDR3 spans 15 amino acids. In germline, CDR1 is MDHEN, CDR2 SYDVKM.

The chain links TRBV3-1 (or the pseudogene TRBV3-2) to TRBJ2-2; D might be TRBD2 (6 bases). In germline, CDR1 is LGHDT, CDR2 YNNKEL (reference sequence). The V end lost 1 base, the J end lost 3 bases, and 21 bases lay between the germline ends. The CDR3 spans 19 residues. CDR3: CASSQVVSVRGRDTGELFF. Here the CDR3 DNA reads TGTGCCAGCAGCCAAGTTGTGTCGGTGCGGGGCCGCGACACCGGGGAGCTGTTTTTT.

The V gene is TRBV30, the J gene TRBJ1-2, with D perhaps matching TRBD1 (5 bases). V lost 3 bases to trimming and J lost 4 bases, with 12 bases between them. Germline V gene data show CDR1 as GTSNPN and CDR2 as SVGIG (reference sequence). The CDR3 runs 13 residues. The CDR3 nucleotides read TGTGCCTGGAGACAAGGGGCGTCCTATGGCTACACCTTC. This encodes CAWRQGASYGYTF.

Written as DNA, the CDR3 is TGCGCCAGCAGCTTGGGAGGGACAGCTAAGCTGTTTTTT. This sequence encodes CASSLGGTAKLFF. This chain connects TRBV5-1 to TRBJ1-4, with 7 bases fitting TRBD1. Germline V gives CDR1 SGHRS, CDR2 YFSETQ. The CDR3 extends over 13 amino acids. Losses at the gene ends were 0 bases for V and 14 bases for J; bases not matched to a gene: 7.

This clone has just a few counts. This chain connects TRBV24-1 to TRBJ2-7, with D hard to call. Germline V CDR1 and CDR2: KGHDR, SFDVKD. Trimming pared 12 bases from V and 7 bases from J, leaving 15 bases between. The CDR3 is 11 amino acids. CDR3 amino acids: CAPYLGEEQYF. DNA of the CDR3: TGTGCCCCATACCTCGGAGAGGAGCAGTACTTC.

V usage is TRBV4-1 and J usage is TRBJ2-2, with 9 bases identical to TRBD2. Germline V gives CDR1 MGHRA, CDR2 YSYEKL. The ends lost 0 bases at V and 7 bases at J; junction bases unmatched: 9. This CDR3 is built from 17 residues. This chain's CDR3 is CASSQEGTSRVRGELFF. Here the CDR3 DNA reads TGCGCCAGCAGCCAAGAAGGGACTAGCAGGGTCCGCGGGGAGCTGTTTTTT.